The clone carrying this T cell receptor (beta chain) was found many times. Gene-specific TRAV and TRBV primers were used for first-strand cDNA, covering alpha and beta chains. The TCRs were subjected to amplification over around 18 PCR cycles employing a constant-region primer in conjunction with a V-primer adapter. Isolated mRNA was amplified by in vitro transcription. From the reads, TCRdb called clonotypes with MiXCR, one entry per CDR3 protein. The table has tens of thousands of distinct CDR3 sequences, around a sixth seen once; the top ten hold roughly 1.5%. The germline V gene encodes CDR1 SGDLS and CDR2 YYNGEE. The CDR3 is made up of 15 amino acids. The ends were cut back, 1 base at V and 2 bases at J, with 13 bases in the middle. This record belongs to a study of low-dose radiotherapy and immunotherapy resistance in tumors. Study-wide context: Fractions of 1 Gy went to Cohort 2 every two weeks, for 13 Gy over 26 weeks. The drug cyclophosphamide was given into a vein at 200 mg/m2 every two weeks, one day before radiation and immunotherapy.

Time point given: after trial treatment. The treatment here: LDRT plus nivolumab, ipilimumab, low-dose cyclophosphamide and aspirin (RACIN trial). Treatment combined nivolumab, ipilimumab, aspirin, low-dose cyclophosphamide and low-dose radiotherapy in a dose-escalation trial. The source material was PBMCs, sampled after low-dose radiotherapy plus immunotherapy. The chain is built from TRBV9 and TRBJ2-7; D might be TRBD2 (5 bases). This receptor was identified in a male donor with prostate cancer. CDR3 DNA sequence: TGTGCCAGCAGCGTATCAGCGGATGGAGCCTACGAGCAGTACTTC. Translated: CASSVSADGAYEQYF.